Reported below is one TCR beta chain. Its antigen target is currently unknown. Nothing much larger sits one base from this clone, and base qualities are not available. The time point label, as the study defines it: about 28 days (+/-7) after the second vaccine dose. Because spike-specific TCR depth and breadth did not differ between the two schedules, AZD1222 recipients who got a second dose at roughly 4 weeks were pooled with those who got a second dose at roughly 12 weeks. The vaccinee samples were drawn from two UK trials, COV001 and COV002, one of which was a single-blind randomized controlled phase 2/3 trial testing AZD1222 (ChAdOx1 nCoV-19) in healthy adults. For TCRbeta chain sequencing, PBMC samples from trial participants were taken at day 0 and at day 28 after the second dose. The CDR3 regions of human TCRbeta chains were analyzed by immunosequencing. The original pipeline was this. Repertoire TCRs were checked for matches against a reference library of SARS-CoV-2-specific TCRs that had been generated using the MIRA antigen-specificity platform. Breadth meant the fraction of unique TCRs that were SARS-CoV-2-associated, whereas depth meant the fraction of total T cells that were SARS-CoV-2-associated. Using the MIRA data, every spike-specific TCR was mapped to the spike region that the TCR reacted to and assigned to either a CD4 or a CD8 class. Log10-transformed breadth and depth values were compared by one-way ANOVA with Sidak's multiple comparisons tests. TCRdb carries this immuneACCESS record with in-frame sequences only. Its versions omit some clonotypes, under half of them owing to an unresolved V gene in the studies checked, with the rest unexplained. V, J and clone size derive from that table, while D and trimming were established from the DNA sequence. The sample yields 90,000 to 130,000 clones; about nine tenths were counted once. The top ten clones comprise almost 2.5% of the sample.

The sample is drawn from a study of T cell responses to AZD1222 COVID-19 vaccine (dated by TCRdb to the early 2020s). Regarding the complete study: TCR sequencing covered roughly 230 trial participants: 200 to 220 given two doses of AZD1222 and 26 given two doses of MenACWY control vaccine. Trial participants were enrolled into age subgroups of 18-55, 56-69 and 70-plus years, which contained approximately 150, 28 and 58 TCR-sequenced participants, respectively.

Between the V and J ends, shortened by 1 base and 3 bases respectively, the junction contains 13 bases. The CDR3 goes from the cysteine to the phenylalanine over 15 residues. Of all the DNA, just the CDR3 is kept, 45 bases in frame from base 1. For CDR1 and CDR2, the germline V gene lists SGHTA and FQGNSA. Broad study findings and their caveats: The 56-69-year group was small, and its depth increase did not reach significance, likely because of low power. Because no day 14 peak-response samples were available, repertoires were characterized only after the peak T cell response. Participants were mostly white British and included more females than males, and it was suggested by the authors that clonal diversity may have been underestimated. Reportedly, close to half of the unique spike-specific TCRs recognized epitopes lying outside the regions that are mutated in the B.1.351 and B.1.1.7 variants. Conclusions about previously exposed vaccinees are limited, since just five to seven AZD1222 recipients were seropositive for SARS-CoV-2 at baseline. The whole spike protein was spanned by vaccine-associated CD4 TCRs, and dominant responses were seen in regions 160-218 and 743-854. After two AZD1222 doses, spike-specific TCR breadth and depth were significantly higher than at day 0 and than in MenACWY recipients.

This chain joins TRBV7-2 to TRBJ2-7; TRBD2 is a possible D gene, resting on 6 matching bases. This specimen consisted of peripheral blood, obtained 28 days after the second AZD1222 dose. This TCR came from an adult who received the AZD1222 COVID-19 vaccine. The CDR3: CASSLGGEELYEQYF. The DNA is TGTGCCAGCAGCTTAGGCGGGGAGGAGCTCTACGAGCAGTACTTC.